Shown below are 28 T cell receptor beta chains from a single sample sequenced in a study of T cells expressing NK-cell markers. One entry per CDR3 protein, without DNA, is what TCRdb gives after re-calling the 5' RACE reads. Here the sample table reports about 260,000 distinct CDR3 sequences. Specimen: blood T cells: a sorted CD56 or NKG2C T cell subset, CD4+ or CD8+ T cells, or bulk PBMC T cells (not recorded which). The receptors shown here come from a woman between 18 and 69 years old in good health.

The V gene is TRBV7-3, the J gene TRBJ2-1; there is no DNA to check the TCRdb D call of TRBD1. Germline V gives CDR1 SGHTA, CDR2 FQGTGA. This CDR3 spans 15 amino acids. CDR3 in amino acids: CASSPSGDRGNEQFF.

The chain recombines TRBV25-1 with TRBJ2-1; lacking DNA, the TRBD2 call made by TCRdb goes unchecked. This CDR3 comprises 15 residues. Germline-derived CDR1 and CDR2 are MGHDK and SYGVNS. CDR3 amino acids: CASSERGAYDDEQFF.

This chain joins TRBV11-2 and TRBJ2-1; TCRdb designates TRBD1, a call that cannot be tested without DNA. Germline V gene sequence: CDR1 SGHAT, CDR2 FQNNGV. The CDR3 extends over 15 amino acids. CDR3 in amino acids: CASIPDRAPYNEQFF.

The CDR3: CATSRVRGPVNTGELFF. The chain employs TRBV15 and TRBJ2-2; with no DNA, the TCRdb D assignment of TRBD1 cannot be verified. Germline CDR1 is LNHNV and CDR2 is YYDKDF (reference sequence). The CDR3 is made up of 17 amino acids. The full variable domain, completed using reference TRBV15 and TRBJ2-2, is DAMVIQNPRYQVTQFGKPVTLSCSQTLNHNVMYWYQQKSSQAPKLLFHYYDKDFNNEADTPDNFQSRRPNTSFCFLDIRSPGLGDTAMYLCATSRVRGPVNTGELFFGEGSRLTVL.

V is TRBV9 and J is TRBJ2-7; TCRdb proposes TRBD1, but this gene call is untestable without DNA. The CDR3 covers 13 residues. Germline V gene data show CDR1 as SGDLS and CDR2 as YYNGEE. The chain's CDR3 is CASSVGRNYEQYF. Filled out from reference TRBV9 and TRBJ2-7, the complete variable domain reads DSGVTQTPKHLITATGQRVTLRCSPRSGDLSVYWYQQSLDQGLQFLIQYYNGEERAKGNILERFSAQQFPDLHSELNLSSLELGDSALYFCASSVGRNYEQYFGPGTRLTVT.

This rearrangement joins TRBV18 to TRBJ1-6. This CDR3 has 16 residues. The germline CDR1 and CDR2 sequences are KGHSH and LQKENI. The CDR3 here is CASSPPGLGPNSPLHF.

The chain joins TRBV20-1 to TRBJ2-7. Germline V gives CDR1 DFQATT, CDR2 SNEGSKA (reference sequence). The CDR3 runs 13 residues. CDR3 sequence reads: CSAKADLSYEQYF.

The chain joins TRBV5-5 to TRBJ2-1. The CDR3 contains 14 residues. CDR1 and CDR2 from the germline V gene are SGHKS and YYEKEE (reference sequence). The CDR3: CASSLEAGNNEQFF.

The gene calls are TRBV7-3 and TRBJ2-3; TCRdb's D gene call, TRBD2, goes unchecked for lack of DNA. Looked up from germline, CDR1 is SGHTA and CDR2 is FQGTGA. The CDR3 is 14 residues long. The CDR3: CASSRGLAADTQYF.

This CDR3 reads CASSEDRALGKLFF. The V and J genes are TRBV12-3 or TRBV12-4 and TRBJ1-4; without DNA, the TCRdb call of TRBD1 cannot be checked. The CDR3 contains 14 residues.

The J gene is TRBJ2-1, the V gene TRBV4-3; TCRdb's D gene call, TRBD2, goes unchecked for lack of DNA. This CDR3 is built from 17 residues. Germline V gene lookup returns CDR1 LGHNA and CDR2 YSLEER. CDR3 loop: CASSQDPPPAGVPEQFF.

The chain uses TRBV24-1 and TRBJ1-5; the TRBD1 assignment by TCRdb is unverifiable without DNA. The CDR3 extends over 13 amino acids. Per the germline V gene, CDR1 is KGHDR and CDR2 is SFDVKD. The CDR3 sequence is CATSGREGQPQHF.

The chain is built from TRBV11-1 and TRBJ2-4; TCRdb lists TRBD1, though no DNA is available to test this call. From germline, CDR1 is SGHAT and CDR2 FQDESV (reference sequence). The CDR3 has 14 amino acids. The CDR3 is CASSSRMPKNIQYF.

J is TRBJ2-2 and V is TRBV2; the TCRdb call, TRBD2, lacks DNA for checking. Germline CDR1 and CDR2: SNHLY and FYNNEI. The CDR3 consists of 17 residues. The CDR3 sequence: CASILNGLAGFAGELFF.

This chain links TRBV12-3 or TRBV12-4 with TRBJ2-7; TCRdb calls TRBD1, which cannot be checked without DNA. The CDR3 sequence is 15 residues long. CDR3 amino acids: CASSPATGHGYEQYF.

This chain connects TRBV4-3 to TRBJ1-4; the TCRdb D gene call, TRBD1, has no DNA to confirm it. This CDR3 contains 15 residues. Germline loops: CDR1 LGHNA, CDR2 YSLEER. The chain's CDR3 is CASSQVGTENEKLFF.

The rearrangement links TRBV28 to TRBJ2-2; absent DNA, TCRdb's TRBD1 call cannot be checked. Germline CDR1 and CDR2: MDHEN and SYDVKM. The CDR3 is 13 residues long. The CDR3 reads CATRGADTGELFF.

The chain carries TRBV4-2 and TRBJ2-3. The CDR3 covers 15 residues. Germline V CDR1 and CDR2: LGHNA, YNFKEQ. The CDR3 loop reads CASSPEDSSTDTQYF.

The chain has TRBV20-1 and TRBJ2-1; the TCRdb call, TRBD1, lacks DNA for checking. The germline CDR1 and CDR2 sequences are DFQATT and SNEGSKA (reference sequence). The length of the CDR3 is 13 residues. CDR3 protein: CSALRGAWNEQFF.

The chain couples TRBV5-1 to TRBJ1-1; the D call from TCRdb, TRBD1, cannot be confirmed without DNA. Germline V gene lookup returns CDR1 SGHRS and CDR2 YFSETQ. The CDR3 has 14 residues. CDR3 region: CASSLVAGLAEAFF.

This sequence joins TRBV12-3 or TRBV12-4 and TRBJ2-2; TCRdb designates TRBD1, a call that cannot be tested without DNA. This CDR3 comprises 14 residues. The CDR3 sequence is CASSITGVPGELFF.

V usage is TRBV19 and J usage is TRBJ1-1; the TRBD1 assignment by TCRdb is unverifiable without DNA. Germline CDR1 LNHDA, CDR2 SQIVND (reference sequence). This CDR3 comprises 13 residues. The CDR3 loop reads CASSMPPDTEAFF. The full variable domain, in which reference TRBV19 and TRBJ1-1 provide the parts outside the CDR3, is DGGITQSPKYLFRKEGQNVTLSCEQNLNHDAMYWYRQDPGQGLRLIYYSQIVNDFQKGDIAEGYSVSREKKESFPLTVTSAQKNPTAFYLCASSMPPDTEAFFGQGTRLTVV.

CDR3 in amino acids: CASSVSGTTRYTF. The chain links TRBV9 to TRBJ1-2; no DNA is available, so the TRBD1 call from TCRdb remains unchecked. Germline loops: CDR1 SGDLS, CDR2 YYNGEE. This CDR3 region has 13 residues. Supplemented by reference TRBV9 and TRBJ1-2, the full variable domain reads DSGVTQTPKHLITATGQRVTLRCSPRSGDLSVYWYQQSLDQGLQFLIQYYNGEERAKGNILERFSAQQFPDLHSELNLSSLELGDSALYFCASSVSGTTRYTFGSGTRLTVV.

The V gene is TRBV25-1, the J gene TRBJ1-4. The CDR3 extends over 13 amino acids. Germline V gene lookup returns CDR1 MGHDK and CDR2 SYGVNS. The CDR3 spells CASSRLASEKLFF.

The rearrangement joins TRBV5-1 to TRBJ1-1. The CDR3 spans 14 residues. In germline, CDR1 is SGHRS, CDR2 YFSETQ. This CDR3 is CASSSGVLNTEAFF.

The chain couples TRBV12-3 or TRBV12-4 to TRBJ2-7; with no DNA, the TCRdb D assignment of TRBD2 cannot be verified. The CDR3 has 14 residues. The CDR3 reads CASSGSGRPTEQYF.

The chain employs TRBV20-1 and TRBJ1-6. This CDR3 is 15 amino acids long. Germline CDR1 and CDR2: DFQATT and SNEGSKA (reference sequence). The CDR3 loop reads CSAENTGRLNSPLHF.

The chain employs TRBV9 and TRBJ1-1; TCRdb returns TRBD1, unconfirmable since there is no DNA. The length of the CDR3 is 14 residues. Germline values: CDR1 SGDLS, CDR2 YYNGEE. CDR3 sequence: CASSVSTGSTEAFF.